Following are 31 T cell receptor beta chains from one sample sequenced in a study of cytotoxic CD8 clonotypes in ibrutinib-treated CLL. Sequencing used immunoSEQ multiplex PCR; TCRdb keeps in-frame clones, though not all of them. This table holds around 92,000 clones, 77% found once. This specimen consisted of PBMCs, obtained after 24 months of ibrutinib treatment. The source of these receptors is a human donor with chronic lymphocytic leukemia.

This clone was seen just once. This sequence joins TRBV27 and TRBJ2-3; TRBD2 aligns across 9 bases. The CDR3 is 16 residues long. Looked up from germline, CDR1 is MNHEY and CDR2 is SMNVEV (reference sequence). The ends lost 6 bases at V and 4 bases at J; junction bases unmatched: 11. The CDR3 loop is CASSRNSGRRPDTQYF. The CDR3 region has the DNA TGTGCCAGCAGCCGAAATAGCGGGAGAAGGCCAGATACGCAGTATTTT.

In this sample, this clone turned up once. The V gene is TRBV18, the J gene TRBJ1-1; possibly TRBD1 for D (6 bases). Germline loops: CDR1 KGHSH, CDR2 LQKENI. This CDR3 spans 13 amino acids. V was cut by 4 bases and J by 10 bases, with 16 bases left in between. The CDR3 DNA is TGTGCCAGCTCACTAAGGACAGAGCCCCCAGCTTTCTTT. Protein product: CASSLRTEPPAFF.

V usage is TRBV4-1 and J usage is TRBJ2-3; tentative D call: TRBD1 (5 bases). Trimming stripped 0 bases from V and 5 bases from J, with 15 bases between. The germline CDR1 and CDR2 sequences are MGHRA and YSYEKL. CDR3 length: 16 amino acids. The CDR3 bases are TGCGCCAGCAGCCAAGATAGGCGGCAGGGAAAAGATACGCAGTATTTT. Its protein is CASSQDRRQGKDTQYF.

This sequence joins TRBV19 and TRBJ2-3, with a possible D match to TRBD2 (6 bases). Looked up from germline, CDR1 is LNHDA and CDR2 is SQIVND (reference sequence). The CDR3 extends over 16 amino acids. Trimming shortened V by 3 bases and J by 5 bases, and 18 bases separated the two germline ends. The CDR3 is CASSIRRGSMGDTQYF. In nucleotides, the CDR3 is TGTGCCAGTAGTATCCGGCGGGGATCGATGGGAGATACGCAGTATTTT.

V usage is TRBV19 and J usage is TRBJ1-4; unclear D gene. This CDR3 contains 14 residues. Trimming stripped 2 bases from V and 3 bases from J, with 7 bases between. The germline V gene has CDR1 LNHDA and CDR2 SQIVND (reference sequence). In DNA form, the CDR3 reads TGTGCCAGTAGTATACGCCCACCTAATGAAAAACTGTTTTTT. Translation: CASSIRPPNEKLFF.

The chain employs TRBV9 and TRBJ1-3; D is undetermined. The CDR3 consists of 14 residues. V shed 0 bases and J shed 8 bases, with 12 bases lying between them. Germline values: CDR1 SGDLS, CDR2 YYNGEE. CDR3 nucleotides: TGTGCCAGCAGCGTAGGACTCACCGGAGACACCATATATTTT. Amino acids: CASSVGLTGDTIYF.

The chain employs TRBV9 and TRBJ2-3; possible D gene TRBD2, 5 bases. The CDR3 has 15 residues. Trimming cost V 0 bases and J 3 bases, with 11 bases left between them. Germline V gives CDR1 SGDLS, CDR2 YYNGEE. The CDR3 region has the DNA TGTGCCAGCAGCGTAGAAGGGAGTAGGACAGATACGCAGTATTTT. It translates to CASSVEGSRTDTQYF.

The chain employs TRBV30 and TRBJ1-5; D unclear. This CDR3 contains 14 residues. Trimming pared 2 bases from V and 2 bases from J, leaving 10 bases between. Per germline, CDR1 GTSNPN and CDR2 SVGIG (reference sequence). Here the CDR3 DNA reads TGTGCCTGGAGTAGGACCATGGGCAATCAGCCCCAGCATTTT. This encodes CAWSRTMGNQPQHF.

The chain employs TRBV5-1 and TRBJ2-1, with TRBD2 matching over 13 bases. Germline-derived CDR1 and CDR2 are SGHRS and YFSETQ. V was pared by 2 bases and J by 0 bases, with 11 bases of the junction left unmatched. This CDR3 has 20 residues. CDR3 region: CASSFQLAGGQVSSYNEQFF. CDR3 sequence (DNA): TGCGCCAGCAGCTTCCAACTAGCGGGAGGGCAAGTTAGCTCCTACAATGAGCAGTTCTTC.

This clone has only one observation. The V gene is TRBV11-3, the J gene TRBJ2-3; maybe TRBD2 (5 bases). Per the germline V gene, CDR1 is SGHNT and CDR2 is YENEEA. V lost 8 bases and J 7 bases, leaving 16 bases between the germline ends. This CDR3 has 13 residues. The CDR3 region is CASAGGSGNTQYF. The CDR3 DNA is TGTGCCAGCGCGGGCGGGTCGGGAAATACGCAGTATTTT. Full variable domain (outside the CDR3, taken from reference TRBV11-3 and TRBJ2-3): EAGVVQSPRYKIIEKKQPVAFWCNPISGHNTLYWYLQNLGQGPELLIRYENEEAVDDSQLPKDRFSAERLKGVDSTLKIQPAELGDSAVYLCASAGGSGNTQYFGPGTRLTVL.

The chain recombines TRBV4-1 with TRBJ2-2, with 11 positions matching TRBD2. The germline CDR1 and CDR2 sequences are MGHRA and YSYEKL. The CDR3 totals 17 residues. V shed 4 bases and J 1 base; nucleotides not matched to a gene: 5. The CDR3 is CASSRFTSGRNTGELFF. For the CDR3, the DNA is TGCGCCAGCAGCCGATTTACTAGCGGGAGGAACACCGGGGAGCTGTTTTTT.

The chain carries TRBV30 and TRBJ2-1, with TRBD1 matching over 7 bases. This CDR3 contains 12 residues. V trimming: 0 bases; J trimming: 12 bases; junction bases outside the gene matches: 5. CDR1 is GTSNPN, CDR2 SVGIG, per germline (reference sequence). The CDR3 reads CAWSVDRDRQFF. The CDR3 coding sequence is TGTGCCTGGAGTGTCGACAGGGATCGGCAGTTCTTC. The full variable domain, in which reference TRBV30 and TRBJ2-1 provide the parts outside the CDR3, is SQTIHQWPATLVQPVGSPLSLECTVEGTSNPNLYWYRQAAGRGLQLLFYSVGIGQISSEVPQNLSASRPQDRQFILSSKKLLLSDSGFYLCAWSVDRDRQFFGPGTRLTVL.

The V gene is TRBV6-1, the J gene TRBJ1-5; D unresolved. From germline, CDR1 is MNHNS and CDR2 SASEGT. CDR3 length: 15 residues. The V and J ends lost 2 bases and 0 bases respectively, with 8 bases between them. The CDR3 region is CASSEKDGSNQPQHF. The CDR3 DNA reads TGTGCCAGCAGTGAAAAGGACGGTAGCAATCAGCCCCAGCATTTT.

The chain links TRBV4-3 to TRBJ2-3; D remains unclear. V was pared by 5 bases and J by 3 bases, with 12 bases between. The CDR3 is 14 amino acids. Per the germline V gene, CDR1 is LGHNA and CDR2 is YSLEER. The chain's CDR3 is CASSSLVGTDTQYF. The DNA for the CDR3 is TGCGCCAGCAGCAGCCTTGTGGGAACAGATACGCAGTATTTT.

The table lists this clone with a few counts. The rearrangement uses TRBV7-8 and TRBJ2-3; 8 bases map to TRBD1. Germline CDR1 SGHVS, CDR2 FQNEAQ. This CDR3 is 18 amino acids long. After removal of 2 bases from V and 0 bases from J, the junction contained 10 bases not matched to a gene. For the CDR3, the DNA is TGTGCCAGCAGCTTACGACAGGGGAGGCCCGATAGCACAGATACGCAGTATTTT. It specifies CASSLRQGRPDSTDTQYF.

The DNA for the CDR3 is TGTGCCAGCAGAAGGCAGACCACTGAAGCTTTCTTT. As protein: CASRRQTTEAFF. The V gene is TRBV13, the J gene TRBJ1-1; no definite D call. Trimming stripped 6 bases from V and 4 bases from J, with 9 bases between. Germline loops: CDR1 PRHDT, CDR2 FYEKMQ (reference sequence). CDR3 size: 12 residues.

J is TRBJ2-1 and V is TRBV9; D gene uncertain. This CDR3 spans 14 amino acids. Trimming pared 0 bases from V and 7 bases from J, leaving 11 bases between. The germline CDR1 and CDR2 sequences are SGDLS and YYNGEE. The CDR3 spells CASSVGLVDNEQFF. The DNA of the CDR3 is TGTGCCAGCAGCGTAGGGCTAGTGGATAATGAGCAGTTCTTC.

The CDR3 region has the DNA TGTGCCAGCAGCTCGGGGGGTCAGCCCCAGCATTTT. Protein product: CASSSGGQPQHF. V gene TRBV27 combines with J gene TRBJ1-5; possible D gene TRBD1, 5 bases. Trimming took 6 bases from V and 6 from J, leaving 9 bases between them. The germline V gene encodes CDR1 MNHEY and CDR2 SMNVEV (reference sequence). CDR3 length equals 12 residues.

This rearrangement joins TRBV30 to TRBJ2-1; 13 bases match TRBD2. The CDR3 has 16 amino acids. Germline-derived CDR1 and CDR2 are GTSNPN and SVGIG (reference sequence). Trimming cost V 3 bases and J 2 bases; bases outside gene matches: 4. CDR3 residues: CAWSFGTSGTYNEQFF. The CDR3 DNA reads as TGTGCCTGGAGCTTCGGGACTAGCGGGACCTACAATGAGCAGTTCTTC.

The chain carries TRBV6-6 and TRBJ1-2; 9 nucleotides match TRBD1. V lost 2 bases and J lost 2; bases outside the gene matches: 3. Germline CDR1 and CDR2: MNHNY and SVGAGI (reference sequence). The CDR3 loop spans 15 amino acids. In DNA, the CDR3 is TGTGCCAGCAGTTACATGACAGGGGGAAACTATGGCTACACCTTC. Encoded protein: CASSYMTGGNYGYTF.

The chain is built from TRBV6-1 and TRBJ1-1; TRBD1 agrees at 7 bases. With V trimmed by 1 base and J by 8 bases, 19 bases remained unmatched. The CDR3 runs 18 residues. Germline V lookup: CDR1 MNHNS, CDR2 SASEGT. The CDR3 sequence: CASSEGAGGKVRGREAFF. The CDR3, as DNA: TGTGCCAGCAGTGAAGGGGCAGGGGGTAAGGTGAGGGGTCGGGAAGCTTTCTTT.

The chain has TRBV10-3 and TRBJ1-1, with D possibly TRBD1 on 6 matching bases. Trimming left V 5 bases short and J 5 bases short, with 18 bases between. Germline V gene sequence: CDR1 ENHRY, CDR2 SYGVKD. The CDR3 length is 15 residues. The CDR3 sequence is CAISLGALGETEAFF. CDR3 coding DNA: TGTGCCATCAGTCTGGGGGCCCTCGGGGAGACTGAAGCTTTCTTT.

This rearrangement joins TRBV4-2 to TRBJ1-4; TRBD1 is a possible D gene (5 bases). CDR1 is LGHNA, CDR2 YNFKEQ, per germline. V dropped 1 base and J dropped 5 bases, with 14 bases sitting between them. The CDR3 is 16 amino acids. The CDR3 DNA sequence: TGTGCCAGCAGCCAAGGGTTCGGTCGACAGAATGAAAAACTGTTTTTT. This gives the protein CASSQGFGRQNEKLFF.

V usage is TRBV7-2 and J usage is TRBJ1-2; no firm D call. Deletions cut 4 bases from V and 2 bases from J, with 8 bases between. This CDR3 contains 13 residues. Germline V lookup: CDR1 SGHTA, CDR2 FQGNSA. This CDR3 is CASSSDGNYGYTF. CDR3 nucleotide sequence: TGTGCCAGCAGCTCGGACGGGAACTATGGCTACACCTTC.

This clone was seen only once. CDR3 loop: CASSFLSNTGELFF. CDR3 nucleotide sequence: TGTGCCAGCAGCTTCTTATCGAACACCGGGGAGCTGTTTTTT. The genes are TRBV11-3 and TRBJ2-2; D is unresolved. The CDR3 extends over 14 amino acids. Per the germline V gene, CDR1 is SGHNT and CDR2 is YENEEA. V was trimmed by 3 bases and J by 0 bases, leaving 5 bases between them.

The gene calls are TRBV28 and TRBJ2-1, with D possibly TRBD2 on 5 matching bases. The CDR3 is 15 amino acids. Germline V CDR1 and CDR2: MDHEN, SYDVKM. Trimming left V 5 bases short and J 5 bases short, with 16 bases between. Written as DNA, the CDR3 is TGTGCCAGCAGTCCAGGCAGGACTTTAAACAATGAGCAGTTCTTC. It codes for CASSPGRTLNNEQFF. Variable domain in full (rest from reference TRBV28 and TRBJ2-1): DVKVTQSSRYLVKRTGEKVFLECVQDMDHENMFWYRQDPGLGLRLIYFSYDVKMKEKGDIPEGYSVSREKKERFSLILESASTNQTSMYLCASSPGRTLNNEQFFGPGTRLTVL.

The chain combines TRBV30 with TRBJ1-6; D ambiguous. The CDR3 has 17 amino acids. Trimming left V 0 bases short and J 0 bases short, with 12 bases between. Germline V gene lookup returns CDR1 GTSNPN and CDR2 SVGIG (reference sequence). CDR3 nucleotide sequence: TGTGCCTGGAGTGTATTCAGAACGAGCTCCTATAATTCACCCCTCCACTTT. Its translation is CAWSVFRTSSYNSPLHF.

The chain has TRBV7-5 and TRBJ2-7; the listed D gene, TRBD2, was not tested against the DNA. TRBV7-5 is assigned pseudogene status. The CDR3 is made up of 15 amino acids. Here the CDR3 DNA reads TGTGCCAGAAGCTTATCCGGGAGTGGGGCCTACGAGCAGTACTTC. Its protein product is CARSLSGSGAYEQYF.

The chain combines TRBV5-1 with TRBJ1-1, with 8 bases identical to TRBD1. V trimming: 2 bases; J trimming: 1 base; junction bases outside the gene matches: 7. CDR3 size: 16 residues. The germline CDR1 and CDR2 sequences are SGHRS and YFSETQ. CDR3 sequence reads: CASSFGQGRGNTEAFF. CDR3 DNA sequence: TGCGCCAGCAGCTTCGGACAGGGTAGGGGGAACACTGAAGCTTTCTTT.

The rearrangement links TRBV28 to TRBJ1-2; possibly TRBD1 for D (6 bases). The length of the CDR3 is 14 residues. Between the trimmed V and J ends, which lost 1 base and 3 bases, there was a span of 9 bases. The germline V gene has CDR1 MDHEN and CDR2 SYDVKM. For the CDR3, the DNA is TGTGCCAGCAGTTTATCGAAGGGGGACTATGGCTACACCTTC. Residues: CASSLSKGDYGYTF.

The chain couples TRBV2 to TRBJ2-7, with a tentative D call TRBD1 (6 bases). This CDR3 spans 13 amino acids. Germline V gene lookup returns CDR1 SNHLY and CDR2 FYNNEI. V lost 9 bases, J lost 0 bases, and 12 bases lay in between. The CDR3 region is CARGQSSSYEQYF. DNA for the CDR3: TGTGCCAGAGGACAGTCTAGCTCCTACGAGCAGTACTTC. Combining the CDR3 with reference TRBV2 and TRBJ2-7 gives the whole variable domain EPEVTQTPSHQVTQMGQEVILRCVPISNHLYFYWYRQILGQKVEFLVSFYNNEISEKSEIFDDQFSVERPDGSNFTLKIRSTKLEDSAMYFCARGQSSSYEQYFGPGTRLTVT.